The 17 T cell receptor beta chains below come from one sample, sequenced in a study of blood T cell repertoires in COVID-19. Only in-frame clones appear in the TCRdb table, and some are missing; sequencing was by immunoSEQ multiplex PCR. The repertoire includes more than 65,000 clones, approximately 78% of them detected once, and about 35% sits in the top ten. Input material: peripheral blood. These receptors all stem from a woman in her 70s with acute or convalescent COVID-19.

V and J are TRBV7-9 and TRBJ1-1; perhaps TRBD1 as D (6 bases). CDR1 and CDR2 from the germline V gene are SEHNR and FQNEAQ (reference sequence). With 5 bases removed from V and 10 bases from J, the gap between germline ends came to 14 bases. The CDR3 extends over 12 amino acids. The CDR3, as DNA: TGTGCCAGCAGCCCCGGACAGTTAAGAGCTTTCTTT. It encodes CASSPGQLRAFF. Full variable domain (rest looked up from reference TRBV7-9 and TRBJ1-1): DTGVSQNPRHKITKRGQNVTFRCDPISEHNRLYWYRQTLGQGPEFLTYFQNEAQLEKSRLLSDRFSAERPKGSFSTLEIQRTEQGDSAMYLCASSPGQLRAFFGQGTRLTVV.

The chain employs TRBV25-1 and TRBJ2-5, with a tentative D call TRBD2 (6 bases). Germline V gene sequence: CDR1 MGHDK, CDR2 SYGVNS. V was pared by 4 bases and J by 5 bases, with 20 bases between. The CDR3 is 16 residues long. The CDR3 loop is CASSVSLLGGGETQYF. DNA of the CDR3: TGTGCCAGCAGTGTTTCTCTTCTCGGGGGTGGGGAGACCCAGTACTTC.

V gene TRBV13 combines with J gene TRBJ1-2; 9 bases are a match to TRBD1. The V gene's germline CDR1 is PRHDT and CDR2 FYEKMQ (reference sequence). The trim removed 4 bases at V and 8 bases at J, leaving 5 bases unmatched. This CDR3 has 13 amino acids. CDR3 amino acids: CASSSTGGNGYTF. As DNA, the CDR3 is TGTGCCAGCAGCTCGACAGGGGGGAACGGCTACACCTTC.

The chain links TRBV18 to TRBJ2-7; 7 nucleotides match TRBD1. V lost 0 bases and J lost 1; bases outside the gene matches: 3. CDR3 size: 15 residues. Germline loops: CDR1 KGHSH, CDR2 LQKENI. The CDR3 sequence is CASSPPDRSSYEQYF. The CDR3 DNA sequence: TGTGCCAGCTCACCACCGGACAGGTCGTCCTACGAGCAGTACTTC.

The V gene is TRBV4-1, the J gene TRBJ2-1, with 8 nucleotides matching TRBD2. The J segment lost 8 bases and the V segment lost 0 bases, leaving 9 bases of the junction unmatched. The CDR3 totals 16 residues. From germline, CDR1 is MGHRA and CDR2 YSYEKL. The CDR3 loop is CASSQDPSGSVYEQFF. The CDR3 DNA is TGCGCCAGCAGCCAAGATCCGAGCGGGAGTGTATATGAGCAGTTCTTC.

The rearrangement uses TRBV5-4 and TRBJ2-1, with 9 bases aligning to TRBD2. V shed 0 bases and J 2 bases; nucleotides not matched to a gene: 3. The CDR3 is made up of 16 amino acids. Germline V gene sequence: CDR1 SGHNT, CDR2 YYREEE (reference sequence). CDR3 nucleotides: TGTGCCAGCAGCTTGGGGGCTAGCGGGACCTACAATGAGCAGTTCTTC. Encoded protein: CASSLGASGTYNEQFF.

In its sample, this clone was seen a few times. The chain carries TRBV14 and TRBJ2-1, with 7 bases matching TRBD2. Germline values: CDR1 SGHDN, CDR2 FVKESK. The CDR3 spans 16 residues. Germline trimming cut 4 bases from V and 4 bases from J; bases unmatched to any gene: 10. The CDR3 reads CASSPFKRGPYNEQFF. For the CDR3, the DNA is TGTGCCAGCAGCCCCTTTAAGCGGGGACCATACAATGAGCAGTTCTTC.

CDR3 protein: CASSLGGGAKDTQYF. The CDR3 nucleotides are TGCGCCAGCAGCCTAGGGGGGGGCGCTAAAGATACGCAGTATTTT. The V and J genes are TRBV5-1 and TRBJ2-3; maybe TRBD2 (7 bases). CDR1 SGHRS and CDR2 YFSETQ come from the germline V gene. The CDR3 sequence is 15 residues long. V was shortened by 4 bases and J by 5 bases, with 17 bases between the two germline ends.

The genes are TRBV9 and TRBJ2-7; 8 nucleotides match TRBD1. V shed 3 bases, J shed 5 bases, and the junction held 7 bases outside the gene matches. CDR3 length: 14 residues. The germline gives CDR1 SGDLS, CDR2 YYNGEE. The CDR3 protein is CASSARTGLDEQYF. In DNA form, the CDR3 reads TGTGCCAGCAGCGCGCGGACAGGGCTCGACGAGCAGTACTTC.

The chain is built from TRBV24-1 and TRBJ2-3, with 11 positions matching TRBD2. V dropped 3 bases and J dropped 2; count of bases not matched to a gene: 6. The CDR3 contains 17 residues. Germline V gene lookup returns CDR1 KGHDR and CDR2 SFDVKD. The CDR3 reads CATSDAGTSGYTDTQYF. CDR3 in DNA: TGTGCCACCAGTGATGCCGGGACTAGCGGATACACAGATACGCAGTATTTT.

CDR3 in amino acids: CASSLQAGGPIGELFF. The CDR3 DNA sequence: TGTGCCAGCAGCTTACAGGCGGGAGGGCCGATCGGGGAGCTGTTTTTT. The chain is built from TRBV7-3 and TRBJ2-2; 9 bases are a match to TRBD2. The germline CDR1 and CDR2 sequences are SGHTA and FQGTGA. The CDR3 is made up of 16 amino acids. The trim removed 2 bases at V and 7 bases at J, leaving 8 bases unmatched.

The V gene is TRBV20-1, the J gene TRBJ2-7, with D perhaps matching TRBD1 (6 bases). Per the germline V gene, CDR1 is DFQATT and CDR2 is SNEGSKA (reference sequence). Trimming pared 3 bases from V and 3 bases from J, leaving 18 bases between. This CDR3 contains 15 residues. The CDR3 spells CSASQETGGFYEQYF. In nucleotides, the CDR3 is TGCAGTGCTAGTCAAGAGACAGGAGGATTCTACGAGCAGTACTTC.

The gene calls are TRBV2 and TRBJ1-2, with a tentative D call TRBD1 (6 bases). Between the trimmed V and J ends, which lost 3 bases and 7 bases, there was a span of 18 bases. Germline V lookup: CDR1 SNHLY, CDR2 FYNNEI. This CDR3 spans 15 amino acids. The CDR3 coding sequence is TGTGCCAGCAGTGACAACAGGGATGCCAAGCTTGGCTACACCTTC. It codes for CASSDNRDAKLGYTF. The variable domain in full, completed from reference TRBV2 and TRBJ1-2, reads EPEVTQTPSHQVTQMGQEVILRCVPISNHLYFYWYRQILGQKVEFLVSFYNNEISEKSEIFDDQFSVERPDGSNFTLKIRSTKLEDSAMYFCASSDNRDAKLGYTFGSGTRLTVV.

This chain joins TRBV7-3 and TRBJ2-6; no clear D gene. CDR3 length equals 16 residues. The V end was cut by 0 bases, the J end by 0 bases, with 6 bases between. Germline V lookup: CDR1 SGHTA, CDR2 FQGTGA. CDR3 in DNA: TGTGCCAGCAGCTTAACCAGGCTCTCTGGGGCCAACGTCCTGACTTTC. Its translation: CASSLTRLSGANVLTF.

The CDR3 DNA follows: TGTGCTAGTGGTTTCCCAAGCGGGAGGGCCGGTTACGCTGTCAATGAGCAGTTCTTC. Protein product: CASGFPSGRAGYAVNEQFF. J is TRBJ2-1 and V is TRBV12-5; 10 bases align to TRBD2. V lost 3 bases to trimming and J lost 6 bases; unmatched junction nucleotides: 17. The CDR3 runs 19 residues. CDR1 is LGHNT and CDR2 is FRNRAP in the germline V gene.

The chain recombines TRBV9 with TRBJ1-2; TRBD1 is a possible D gene (5 bases). The CDR3 has 14 residues. The V and J ends lost 0 bases and 4 bases respectively, with 10 bases between them. The germline V gene encodes CDR1 SGDLS and CDR2 YYNGEE. The DNA for the CDR3 is TGTGCCAGCAGCGTAGGACAGCCCTTCTATGGCTACACCTTC. This encodes CASSVGQPFYGYTF.

The chain has TRBV5-4 and TRBJ1-1, with D hard to call. V lost 0 bases, J lost 0 bases, and 12 bases lay in between. Germline values: CDR1 SGHNT, CDR2 YYREEE (reference sequence). The CDR3 is made up of 16 amino acids. Here the CDR3 reads CASSLGVGRMNTEAFF. The CDR3 DNA follows: TGTGCCAGCAGCTTGGGCGTTGGGCGTATGAACACTGAAGCTTTCTTT.